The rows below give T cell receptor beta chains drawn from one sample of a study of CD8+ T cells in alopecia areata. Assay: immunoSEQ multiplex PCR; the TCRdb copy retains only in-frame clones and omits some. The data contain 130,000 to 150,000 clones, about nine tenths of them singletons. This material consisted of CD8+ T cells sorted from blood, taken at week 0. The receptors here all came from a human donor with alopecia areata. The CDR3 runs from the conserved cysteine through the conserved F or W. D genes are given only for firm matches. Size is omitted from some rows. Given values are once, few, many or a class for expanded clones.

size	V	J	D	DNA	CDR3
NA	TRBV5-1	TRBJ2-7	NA	TGCGCCAGCAGATCCTCCTACGAGCAGTACTTC	CASRSSYEQYF
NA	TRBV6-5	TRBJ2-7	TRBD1	TGTGCCAGCAGTTACCGAGCCGGGACAGGGATCTACGAGCAGTACTTC	CASSYRAGTGIYEQYF
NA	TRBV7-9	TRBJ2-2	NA	TGTGCCAGCAGCTCTAAGGGGGGACGCACCGGGGAGCTGTTTTTT	CASSSKGGRTGELFF
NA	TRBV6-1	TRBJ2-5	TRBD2	TGTGCCAGCACTCCCTGGGAGGGGATACAAGAGACCCAGTACTTC	CASTPWEGIQETQYF
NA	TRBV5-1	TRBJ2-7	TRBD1	TGCGCCAGCAGCTTGGGGGTTCAGGGGGCTCGGGCCTACGAGCAGTACTTC	CASSLGVQGARAYEQYF
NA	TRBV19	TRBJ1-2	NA	TGTGCCAGTAGTCCGCTGGTGGGTAGCTATGGCTACACCTTC	CASSPLVGSYGYTF
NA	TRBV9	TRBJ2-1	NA	TGTGCCAGCAGCGTAGGGTTTCCTCCCTACAATGAGCAGTTCTTC	CASSVGFPPYNEQFF
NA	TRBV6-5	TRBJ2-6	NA	TGTGCCAGCAGTCACTCGGCCAACGTCCTGACTTTC	CASSHSANVLTF
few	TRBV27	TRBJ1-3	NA	TGTGCCAGCAGTTTATCGTCCCTCTCTGGAAACACCATATATTTT	CASSLSSLSGNTIYF
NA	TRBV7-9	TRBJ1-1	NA	TGTGCCAGCAGCTTAGCGGTTGCTGAGGGACGCTGGGAAGCTTTCTTT	CASSLAVAEGRWEAFF
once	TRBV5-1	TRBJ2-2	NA	TGCGCCAGCAGCTATCCGACAGGGAACACCGGGGAGCTGTTTTTT	CASSYPTGNTGELFF
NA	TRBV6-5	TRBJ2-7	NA	TGTGCCAGCAGTTACACCGGGACAATCAACGAGCAGTACTTC	CASSYTGTINEQYF
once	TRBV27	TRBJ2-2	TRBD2	TGTGCCAGCAGTTTACCCGGGAGGAGGAACACCGGGGAGCTGTTTTTT	CASSLPGRRNTGELFF
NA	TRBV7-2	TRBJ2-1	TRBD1	TGTGCCAGCAGCTTATTGCTGGACAGGGCCTACAATGAGCAGTTCTTC	CASSLLLDRAYNEQFF
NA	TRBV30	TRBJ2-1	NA	TGTGCCTGGAGTGCCACGGAGAATGAGCAGTTCTTC	CAWSATENEQFF
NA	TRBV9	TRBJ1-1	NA	TGTGCCAGCAGCCCCCGGGGCCCGGCCACTGAAGCTTTCTTT	CASSPRGPATEAFF
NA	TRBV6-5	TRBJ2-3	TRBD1	TGTGCCAGCAGTTACTCGACAGGGGAAGGAGATACGCAGTATTTT	CASSYSTGEGDTQYF
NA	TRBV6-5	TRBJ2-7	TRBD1	TGTGCCAGCAGCTACTTGGGGACAGGGGATCCCGAGCAGTACTTC	CASSYLGTGDPEQYF
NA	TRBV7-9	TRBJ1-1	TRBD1	TGTGCCAGCAGCTGGACAGGGGCGAGTGTCCTGGGCACTGAAGCTTTCTTT	CASSWTGASVLGTEAFF
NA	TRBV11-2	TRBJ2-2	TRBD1	TGTGCCAGCAGCTTAGATTTCCCCGGTGACAGGGGGCCGGCCGGGGAGCTGTTTTTT	CASSLDFPGDRGPAGELFF
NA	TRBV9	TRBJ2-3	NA	TGTGCCAGCAGCTCCGAAGGGCCTAGCACAGATACGCAGTATTTT	CASSSEGPSTDTQYF
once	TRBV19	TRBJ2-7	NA	TGTGCCAGTAGTCCCGAGCGGAGACATTACGAGCAGTACTTC	CASSPERRHYEQYF
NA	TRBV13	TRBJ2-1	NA	TGTGCCAGCAGCTTACATCCGGGGGCAAATGAGCAGTTCTTC	CASSLHPGANEQFF
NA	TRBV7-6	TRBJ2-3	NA	TGTGCCAGCAGCTCGTGTTGCACAGATACGCAGTATTTT	CASSSCCTDTQYF
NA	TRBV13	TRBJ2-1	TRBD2	TGTGCCAGCAGCGCTAGCGGGAGGGCGTCCTACAATGAGCAGTTCTTC	CASSASGRASYNEQFF
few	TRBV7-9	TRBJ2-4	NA	TGTGCCAGCAGCTTACCCCCTTCCGGACAAGGGCAAAACATTCAGTACTTC	CASSLPPSGQGQNIQYF
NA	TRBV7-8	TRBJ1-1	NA	TGTGCCAGCAGCCCAAACTTCAATTCTAAGGCTTTCTTT	CASSPNFNSKAFF
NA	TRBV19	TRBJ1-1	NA	TGTGCCAGTAGTATGAGGGTCTTGAACACTGAAGCTTTCTTT	CASSMRVLNTEAFF
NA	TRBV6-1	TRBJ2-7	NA	TGTGCCAGCAGCCGGACAGCCAGCTACGAGCAGTACTTC	CASSRTASYEQYF
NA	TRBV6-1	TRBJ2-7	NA	TGTGCCAGCAGTGAAGGCCTGTACGGACCCAGGGGCTACGAGCAGTACTTC	CASSEGLYGPRGYEQYF
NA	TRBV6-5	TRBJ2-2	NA	TGTGCCAGCAGTTACTCCGGAGGGGGCGGGGAGCTGTTTTTT	CASSYSGGGGELFF
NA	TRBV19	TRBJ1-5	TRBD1	TGTGCCAGTATACCAGGGGGTAAGGGGCAGCCCCAGCATTTT	CASIPGGKGQPQHF
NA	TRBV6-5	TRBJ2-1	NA	TGTGCTTTAGGGGGGCCAAATGAGCAGTTCTTC	CALGGPNEQFF
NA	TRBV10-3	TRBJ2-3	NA	TGTGCCATCAGTGAGTCGGGCCAGGGCACAGATACGCAGTATTTT	CAISESGQGTDTQYF
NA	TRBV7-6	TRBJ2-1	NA	TGTGCCAGCAGCTTATACAAAGCGGGCCGGACGGGGGATGAGCAGTTCTTC	CASSLYKAGRTGDEQFF
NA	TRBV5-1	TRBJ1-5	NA	TGCGCCAGCAGCCCCGCGCAGGGTGATCAGCCCCAGCATTTT	CASSPAQGDQPQHF
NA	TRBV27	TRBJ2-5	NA	TGTGCCAGCAGTTTGGGACTCTCTGGGACCCAGTACTTC	CASSLGLSGTQYF
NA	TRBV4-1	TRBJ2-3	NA	TGCGCCAGCAGCCTGGGTGGAGAAGATACGCAGTATTTT	CASSLGGEDTQYF
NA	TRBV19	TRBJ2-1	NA	TGTGCCAGTAGTAGCCTATACAATGAGCAGTTCTTC	CASSSLYNEQFF
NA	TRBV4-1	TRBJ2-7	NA	TGCGCCAGCAGCCCCACGGGACCGGGGTACCACGAGCAGTACTTC	CASSPTGPGYHEQYF
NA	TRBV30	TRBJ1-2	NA	TGTGCCTGGAGTGCAGGGATGGGTAACTATGGCTACACCTTC	CAWSAGMGNYGYTF
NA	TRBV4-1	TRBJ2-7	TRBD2	TGCGCCAGCAGCCAAATACCAGCGGGAGGCGGTTACGAGCAGTACTTC	CASSQIPAGGGYEQYF
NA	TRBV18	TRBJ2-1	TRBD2	TGTGCCAGCTCACCCTCGAGCGGGAGCTCCTACAATGAGCAGTTCTTC	CASSPSSGSSYNEQFF
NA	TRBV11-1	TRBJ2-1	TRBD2	TGTGCCAGCAGCTTACGGCCCGGGACTACTATTTACAATGAGCAGTTCTTC	CASSLRPGTTIYNEQFF
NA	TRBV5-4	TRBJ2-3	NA	TGTGCCAGCAGCTTGGTTGCGGGGGCGGTAGCAGATACGCAGTATTTT	CASSLVAGAVADTQYF
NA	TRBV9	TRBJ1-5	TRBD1	TGTGCCAGCAGCGTAGGGACAGGGAATCAGCCCCAGCATTTT	CASSVGTGNQPQHF
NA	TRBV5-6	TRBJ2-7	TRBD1	TGTGCCAGCAGTCCGGGACAGTGGGTCCGGGAGCAGTACTTC	CASSPGQWVREQYF
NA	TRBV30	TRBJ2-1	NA	TGTGCCTGGGGGGGACTTGCTGAGCAGTTCTTC	CAWGGLAEQFF
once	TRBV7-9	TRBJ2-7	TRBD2	TGTGCCAGCAGCTCAGGACTAGCGGGAGGGCGCGAGCAGTACTTC	CASSSGLAGGREQYF
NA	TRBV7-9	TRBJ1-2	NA	TGTGCCAGCAGCTCAGGACCCGCGATAGGCTACACCTTC	CASSSGPAIGYTF
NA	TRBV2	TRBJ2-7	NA	TGTGCCAGCAGTGCCACTACCTCCTACGAGCAGTACTTC	CASSATTSYEQYF
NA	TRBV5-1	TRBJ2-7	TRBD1	TGCGCCAGCAGCTTGGTTCCGACAGGGGAACCCTACGAGCAGTACTTC	CASSLVPTGEPYEQYF
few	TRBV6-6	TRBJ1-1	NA	TGTGCCAGCAGTTCCAAAAGGGGTGAAGCTTTCTTT	CASSSKRGEAFF
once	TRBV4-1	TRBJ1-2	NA	TGCGCCAGCAGCCCCTTCGGAGGGGGGGACTATGGCTACACCTTC	CASSPFGGGDYGYTF